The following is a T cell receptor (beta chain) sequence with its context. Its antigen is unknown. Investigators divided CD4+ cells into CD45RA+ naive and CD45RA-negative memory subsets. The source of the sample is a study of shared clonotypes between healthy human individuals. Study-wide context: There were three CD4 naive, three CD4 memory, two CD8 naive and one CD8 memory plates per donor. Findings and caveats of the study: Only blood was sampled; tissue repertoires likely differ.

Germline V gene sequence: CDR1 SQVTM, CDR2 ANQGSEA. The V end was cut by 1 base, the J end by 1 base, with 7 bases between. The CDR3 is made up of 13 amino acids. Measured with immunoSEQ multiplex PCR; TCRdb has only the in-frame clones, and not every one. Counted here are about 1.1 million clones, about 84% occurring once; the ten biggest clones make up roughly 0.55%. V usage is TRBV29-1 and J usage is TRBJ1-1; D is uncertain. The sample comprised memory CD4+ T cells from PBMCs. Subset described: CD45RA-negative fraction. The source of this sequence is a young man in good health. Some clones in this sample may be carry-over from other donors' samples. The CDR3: CSVEGATNTEAFF. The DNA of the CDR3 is TGCAGCGTTGAAGGGGCAACGAACACTGAAGCTTTCTTT. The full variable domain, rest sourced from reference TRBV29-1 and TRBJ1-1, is SAVISQKPSRDICQRGTSLTIQCQVDSQVTMMFWYRQQPGQSLTLIATANQGSEATYESGFVIDKFPISRPNLTFSTLTVSNMSPEDSSIYLCSVEGATNTEAFFGQGTRLTVV.